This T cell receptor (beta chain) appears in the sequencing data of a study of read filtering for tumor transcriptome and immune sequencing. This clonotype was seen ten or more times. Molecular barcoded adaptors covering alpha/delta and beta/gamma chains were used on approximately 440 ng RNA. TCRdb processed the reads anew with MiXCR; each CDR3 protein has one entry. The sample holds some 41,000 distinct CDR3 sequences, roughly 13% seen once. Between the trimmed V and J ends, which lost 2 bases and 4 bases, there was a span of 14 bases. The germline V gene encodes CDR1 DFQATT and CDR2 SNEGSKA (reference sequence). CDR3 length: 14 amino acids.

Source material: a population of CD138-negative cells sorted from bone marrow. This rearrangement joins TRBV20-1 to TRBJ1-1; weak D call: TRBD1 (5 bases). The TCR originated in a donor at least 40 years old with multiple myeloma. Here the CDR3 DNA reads TGCAGTGCTAGATCTAGGACGGGGGTCACTGAAGCTTTCTTT. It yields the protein CSARSRTGVTEAFF.